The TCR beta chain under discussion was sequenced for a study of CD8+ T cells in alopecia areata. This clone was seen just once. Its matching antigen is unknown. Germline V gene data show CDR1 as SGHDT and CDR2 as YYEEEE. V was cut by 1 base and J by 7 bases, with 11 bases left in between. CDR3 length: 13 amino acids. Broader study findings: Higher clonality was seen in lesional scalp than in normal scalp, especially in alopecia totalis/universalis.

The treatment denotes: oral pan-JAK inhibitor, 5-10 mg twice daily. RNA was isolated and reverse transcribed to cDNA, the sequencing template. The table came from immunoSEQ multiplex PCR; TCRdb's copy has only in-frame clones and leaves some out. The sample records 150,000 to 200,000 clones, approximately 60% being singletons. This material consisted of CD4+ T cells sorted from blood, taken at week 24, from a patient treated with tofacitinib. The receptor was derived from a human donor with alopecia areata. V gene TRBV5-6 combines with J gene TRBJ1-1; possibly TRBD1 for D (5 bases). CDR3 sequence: CASSLNQGFEAFF. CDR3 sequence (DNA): TGTGCCAGCAGCTTGAATCAGGGTTTTGAAGCTTTCTTT.